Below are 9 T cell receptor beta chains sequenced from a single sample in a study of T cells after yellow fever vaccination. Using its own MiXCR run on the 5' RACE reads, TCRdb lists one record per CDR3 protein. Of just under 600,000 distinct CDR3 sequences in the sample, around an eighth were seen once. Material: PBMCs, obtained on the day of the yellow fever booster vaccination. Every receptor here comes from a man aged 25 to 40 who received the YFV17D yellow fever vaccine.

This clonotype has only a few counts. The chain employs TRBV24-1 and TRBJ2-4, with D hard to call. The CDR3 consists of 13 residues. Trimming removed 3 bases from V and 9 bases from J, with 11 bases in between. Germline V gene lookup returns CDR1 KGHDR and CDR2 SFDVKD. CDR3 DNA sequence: TGTGCCACCAGTGATGGCAGTCTCGGCATTCAGTACTTC. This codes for CATSDGSLGIQYF.

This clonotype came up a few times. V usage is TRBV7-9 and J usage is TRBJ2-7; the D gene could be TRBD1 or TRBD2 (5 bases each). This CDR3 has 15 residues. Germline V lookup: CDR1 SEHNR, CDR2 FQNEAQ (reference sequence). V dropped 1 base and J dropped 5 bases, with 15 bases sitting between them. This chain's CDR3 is CASSLDRQWGDEQYF. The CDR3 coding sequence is TGTGCCAGCAGCTTAGATCGACAGTGGGGAGACGAGCAGTACTTC.

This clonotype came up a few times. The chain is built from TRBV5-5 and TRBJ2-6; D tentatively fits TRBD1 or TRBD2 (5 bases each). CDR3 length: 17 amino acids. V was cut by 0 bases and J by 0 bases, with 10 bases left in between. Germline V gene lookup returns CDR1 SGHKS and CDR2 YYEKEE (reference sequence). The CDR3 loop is CASSLAGTISGANVLTF. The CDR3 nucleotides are TGTGCCAGCAGCTTGGCAGGGACGATCTCTGGGGCCAACGTCCTGACTTTC.

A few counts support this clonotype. The CDR3 region is CSVGALTGEPQHF. The CDR3 nucleotides are TGCAGCGTGGGGGCACTGACGGGGGAGCCCCAGCATTTT. The chain joins TRBV29-1 to TRBJ1-5, with D possibly TRBD1 on 6 matching bases. The CDR3 is made up of 13 amino acids. Trimming shortened V by 6 bases and J by 8 bases, and 17 bases separated the two germline ends. CDR1 is SQVTM, CDR2 ANQGSEA, per germline.

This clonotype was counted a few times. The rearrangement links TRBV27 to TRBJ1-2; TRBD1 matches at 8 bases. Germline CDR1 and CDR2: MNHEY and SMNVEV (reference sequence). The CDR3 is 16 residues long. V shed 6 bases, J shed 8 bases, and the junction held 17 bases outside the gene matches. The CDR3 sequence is CASSLGQGARAGGYTF. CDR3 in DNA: TGTGCCAGCAGCCTGGGCCAGGGGGCAAGGGCAGGGGGCTACACCTTC.

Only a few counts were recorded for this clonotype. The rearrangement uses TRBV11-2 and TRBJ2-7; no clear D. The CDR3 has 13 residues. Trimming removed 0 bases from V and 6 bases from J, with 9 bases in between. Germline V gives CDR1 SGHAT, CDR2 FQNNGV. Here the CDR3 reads CASSLDSRGEQYF. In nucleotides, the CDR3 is TGTGCCAGCAGCTTAGACTCGCGAGGCGAGCAGTACTTC.

The CDR3 DNA reads as TGCGCCAGCAGCCACTCCTGGGCTGCAGGCGAGCAGTACTTC. Translation gives CASSHSWAAGEQYF. This chain joins TRBV4-1 and TRBJ2-7, with D unclear. Germline V gene data show CDR1 as MGHRA and CDR2 as YSYEKL. This CDR3 is 14 amino acids long. Trimming took 3 bases from V and 6 from J, leaving 15 bases between them.

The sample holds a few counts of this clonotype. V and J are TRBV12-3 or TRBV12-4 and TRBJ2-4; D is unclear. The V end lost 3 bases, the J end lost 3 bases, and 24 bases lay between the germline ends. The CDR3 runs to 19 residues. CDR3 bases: TGTGCCAGCAGTTTTAGGGCTTTTTATGAAGGAAGGGTCAAAAACATTCAGTACTTC. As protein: CASSFRAFYEGRVKNIQYF.

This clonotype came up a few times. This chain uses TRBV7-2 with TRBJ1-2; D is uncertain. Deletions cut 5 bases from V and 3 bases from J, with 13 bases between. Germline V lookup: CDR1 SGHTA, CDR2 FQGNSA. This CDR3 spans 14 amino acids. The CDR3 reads CASSPIPHDYGYTF. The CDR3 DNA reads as TGTGCCAGCAGCCCCATTCCACACGACTATGGCTACACCTTC.